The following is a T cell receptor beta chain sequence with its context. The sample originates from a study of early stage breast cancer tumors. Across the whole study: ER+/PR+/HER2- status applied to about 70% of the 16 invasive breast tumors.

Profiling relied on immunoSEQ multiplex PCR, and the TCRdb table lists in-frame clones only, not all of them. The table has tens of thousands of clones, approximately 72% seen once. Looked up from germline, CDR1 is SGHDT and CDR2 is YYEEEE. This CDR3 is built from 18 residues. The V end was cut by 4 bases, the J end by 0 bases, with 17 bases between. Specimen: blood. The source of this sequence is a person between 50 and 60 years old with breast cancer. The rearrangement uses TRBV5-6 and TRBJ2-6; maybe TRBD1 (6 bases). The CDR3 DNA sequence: TGTGCCAGCAGCCTAATACAGGGCCGAAGCTCTGGGGCCAACGTCCTGACTTTC. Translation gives CASSLIQGRSSGANVLTF.